Here is one T cell receptor beta chain with its context. In the study's own analysis: Nucleated cell counts were estimated from reference gene primer amplification. Measured with immunoSEQ multiplex PCR; TCRdb has only the in-frame clones, and not every one. D and trimming were read from the DNA, whereas the V and J calls and clone size are those reported in that table. The profile covers approximately 61,000 clones, with just under 85% appearing a single time and around 5% taken by the ten largest. Per the germline V gene, CDR1 is ENHRY and CDR2 is SYGVKD. The length of the CDR3 is 16 residues. J was trimmed by 1 base and V by 6 bases; bases with no gene match: 2. This sample is drawn from a study of blood T cell repertoires in COVID-19. Study-wide background: Sources were T cells, B-cell-depleted T cells, or PBMCs; the material itself was cDNA or gDNA.

The J gene is TRBJ2-1, the V gene TRBV10-3; 14 bases fit TRBD2. The sample consisted of peripheral blood. This clonotype was sampled from a man aged 70 or older with acute or convalescent COVID-19. CDR3 protein: CAISGTSGGSYNEQFF. The CDR3 DNA sequence: TGTGCCATCAGCGGGACTAGCGGGGGATCCTACAATGAGCAGTTCTTC.